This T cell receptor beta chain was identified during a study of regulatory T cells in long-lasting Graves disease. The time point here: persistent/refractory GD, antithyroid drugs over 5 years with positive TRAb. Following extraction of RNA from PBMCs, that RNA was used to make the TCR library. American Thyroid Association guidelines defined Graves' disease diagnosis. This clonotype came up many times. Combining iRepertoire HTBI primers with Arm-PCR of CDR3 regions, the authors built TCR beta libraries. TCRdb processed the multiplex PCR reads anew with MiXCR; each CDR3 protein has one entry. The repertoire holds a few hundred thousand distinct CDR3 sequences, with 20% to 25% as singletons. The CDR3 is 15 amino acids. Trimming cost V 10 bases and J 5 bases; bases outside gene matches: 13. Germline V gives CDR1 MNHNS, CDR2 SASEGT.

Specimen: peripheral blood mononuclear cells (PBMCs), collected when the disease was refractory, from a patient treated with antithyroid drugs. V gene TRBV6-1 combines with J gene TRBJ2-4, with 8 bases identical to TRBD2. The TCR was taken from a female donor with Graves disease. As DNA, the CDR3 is TGTGCCACCTGGGGGATAGCGGGGATCCAAAACATTCAGTACTTC. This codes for CATWGIAGIQNIQYF.